One sample yielded the 2 T cell receptor beta chains listed below, sequenced in a study of T cell changes during pregnancy in multiple sclerosis. The repertoire was sequenced with immunoSEQ multiplex PCR; TCRdb's copy has only in-frame clones and lacks some. This sample has roughly 48,000 clones, with roughly 92% found just once. Here the sequenced sample was CD4+ T cells from peripheral blood mononuclear cells, taken in the second trimester of pregnancy. These receptors were collected from a female donor in good health, enrolled as a control in a pregnancy study.

The chain is built from TRBV28 and TRBJ2-7, with 12 bases that match TRBD1. Per the germline V gene, CDR1 is MDHEN and CDR2 is SYDVKM. The CDR3 length is 15 residues. The V segment lost 6 bases and the J segment 7 bases; nucleotides outside the gene matches: 10. CDR3 nucleotides: TGTGCCAGCAGCCTGCCGGGACAGGGGGCGCAGGAGCAGTACTTC. Protein product: CASSLPGQGAQEQYF.

The chain is built from TRBV5-4 and TRBJ2-5; D gene ambiguous. V lost 3 bases to trimming and J lost 11 bases, with 11 bases between them. From germline, CDR1 is SGHNT and CDR2 YYREEE (reference sequence). The CDR3 is made up of 11 amino acids. The chain's CDR3 is CASSSESQQYF. CDR3 nucleotides: TGTGCCAGCAGCTCGGAGTCCCAGCAGTACTTC.